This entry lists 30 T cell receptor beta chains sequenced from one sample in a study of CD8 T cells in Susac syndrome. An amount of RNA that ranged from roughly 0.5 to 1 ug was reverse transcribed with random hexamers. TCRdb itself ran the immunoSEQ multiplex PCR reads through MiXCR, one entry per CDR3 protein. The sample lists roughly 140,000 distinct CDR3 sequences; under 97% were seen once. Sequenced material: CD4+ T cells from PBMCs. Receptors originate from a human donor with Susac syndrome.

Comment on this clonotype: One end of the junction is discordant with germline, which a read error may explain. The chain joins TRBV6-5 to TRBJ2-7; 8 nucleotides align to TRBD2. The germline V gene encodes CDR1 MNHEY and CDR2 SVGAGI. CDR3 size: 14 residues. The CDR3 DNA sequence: TGTGCCAGCAGCCGGACCCGGGACGGGGGGGGGTTAAACTTC. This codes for CASSRTRDGGGLNF.

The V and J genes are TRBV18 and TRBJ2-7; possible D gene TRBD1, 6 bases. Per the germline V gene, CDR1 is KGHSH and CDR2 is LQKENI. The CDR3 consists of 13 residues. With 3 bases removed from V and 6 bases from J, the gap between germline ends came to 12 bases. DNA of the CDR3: TGTGCCAGCTCACCGTCGGACAGCCGCGAGCAGTACTTC. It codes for CASSPSDSREQYF.

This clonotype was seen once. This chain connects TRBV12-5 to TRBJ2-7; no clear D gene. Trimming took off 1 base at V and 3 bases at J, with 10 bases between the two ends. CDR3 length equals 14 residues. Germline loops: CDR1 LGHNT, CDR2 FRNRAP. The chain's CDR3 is CASGLDPPGYEQYF. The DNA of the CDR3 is TGTGCTAGTGGTTTGGACCCCCCGGGCTACGAGCAGTACTTC.

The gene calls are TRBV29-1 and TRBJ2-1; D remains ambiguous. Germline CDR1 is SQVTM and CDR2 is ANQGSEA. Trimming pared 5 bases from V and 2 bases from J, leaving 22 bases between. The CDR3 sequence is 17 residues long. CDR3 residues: CSVLSTAWSVPYNEQFF. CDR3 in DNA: TGCAGCGTTTTGAGTACGGCTTGGAGCGTACCCTACAATGAGCAGTTCTTC.

The CDR3 sequence is CASSPRVQETQYF. The CDR3 nucleotides are TGTGCCAGCAGCCCCCGGGTGCAAGAGACCCAGTACTTC. The chain is built from TRBV7-9 and TRBJ2-5; no clear D gene. The ends were cut back, 5 bases at V and 2 bases at J, with 9 bases in the middle. Germline lookup yields CDR1 SEHNR and CDR2 FQNEAQ (reference sequence). The CDR3 has 13 residues.

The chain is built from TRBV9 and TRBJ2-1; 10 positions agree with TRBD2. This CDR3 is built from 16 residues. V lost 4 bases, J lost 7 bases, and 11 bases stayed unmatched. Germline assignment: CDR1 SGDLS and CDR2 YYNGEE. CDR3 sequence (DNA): TGTGCCAGCAGCCCCGAAGGTAGCGGGAGGCCGAATGAGCAGTTCTTC. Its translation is CASSPEGSGRPNEQFF.

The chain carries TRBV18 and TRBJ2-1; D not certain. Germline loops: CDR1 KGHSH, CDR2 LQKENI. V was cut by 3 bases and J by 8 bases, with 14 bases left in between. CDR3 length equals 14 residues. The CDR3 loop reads CASSPYIGEDEQFF. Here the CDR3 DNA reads TGTGCCAGCTCACCCTACATCGGAGAGGATGAGCAGTTCTTC.

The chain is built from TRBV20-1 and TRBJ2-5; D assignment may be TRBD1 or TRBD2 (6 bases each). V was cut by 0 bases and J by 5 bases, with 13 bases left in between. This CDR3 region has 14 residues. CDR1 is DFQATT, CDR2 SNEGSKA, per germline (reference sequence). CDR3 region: CSARDWRRGETQYF. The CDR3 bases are TGCAGTGCTAGAGATTGGCGGAGGGGGGAGACCCAGTACTTC.

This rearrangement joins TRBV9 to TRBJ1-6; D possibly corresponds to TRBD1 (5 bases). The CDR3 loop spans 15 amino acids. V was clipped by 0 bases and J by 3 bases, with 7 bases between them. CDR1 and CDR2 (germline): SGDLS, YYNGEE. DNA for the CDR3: TGTGCCAGCAGCGTAGGGGGCGGCTATAATTCACCCCTCCACTTT. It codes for CASSVGGGYNSPLHF.

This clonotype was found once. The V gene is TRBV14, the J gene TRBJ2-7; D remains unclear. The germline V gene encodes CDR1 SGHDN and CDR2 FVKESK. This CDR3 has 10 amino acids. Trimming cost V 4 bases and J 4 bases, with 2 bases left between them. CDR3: CASSLYEQYF. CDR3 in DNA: TGTGCCAGCAGCCTATACGAGCAGTACTTC. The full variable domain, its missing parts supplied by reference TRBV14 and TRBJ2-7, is EAGVTQFPSHSVIEKGQTVTLRCDPISGHDNLYWYRRVMGKEIKFLLHFVKESKQDESGMPNNRFLAERTGGTYSTLKVQPAELEDSGVYFCASSLYEQYFGPGTRLTVT.

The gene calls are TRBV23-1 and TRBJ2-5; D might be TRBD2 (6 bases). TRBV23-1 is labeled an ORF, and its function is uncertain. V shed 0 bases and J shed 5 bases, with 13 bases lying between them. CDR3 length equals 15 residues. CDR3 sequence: CASSQSWRGRETQYF. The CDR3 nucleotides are TGCGCCAGCAGTCAATCTTGGAGGGGCAGGGAGACCCAGTACTTC.

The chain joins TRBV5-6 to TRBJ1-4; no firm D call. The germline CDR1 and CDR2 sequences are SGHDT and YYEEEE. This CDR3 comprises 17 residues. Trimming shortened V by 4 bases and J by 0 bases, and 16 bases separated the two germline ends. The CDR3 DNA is TGTGCCAGCAGCGTTTATGGGCAGGTAGCAACTAATGAAAAACTGTTTTTT. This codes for CASSVYGQVATNEKLFF. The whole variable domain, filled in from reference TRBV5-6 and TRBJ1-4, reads DAGVTQSPTHLIKTRGQQVTLRCSPKSGHDTVSWYQQALGQGPQFIFQYYEEEERQRGNFPDRFSGHQFPNYSSELNVNALLLGDSALYLCASSVYGQVATNEKLFFGSGTQLSVL.

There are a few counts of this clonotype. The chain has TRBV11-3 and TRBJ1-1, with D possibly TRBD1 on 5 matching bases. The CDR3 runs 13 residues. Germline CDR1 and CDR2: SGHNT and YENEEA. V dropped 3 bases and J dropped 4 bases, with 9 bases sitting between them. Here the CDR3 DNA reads TGTGCCAGCAGCTTGGGGGAAGGCACTGAAGCTTTCTTT. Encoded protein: CASSLGEGTEAFF. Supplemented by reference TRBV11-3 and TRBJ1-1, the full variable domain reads EAGVVQSPRYKIIEKKQPVAFWCNPISGHNTLYWYLQNLGQGPELLIRYENEEAVDDSQLPKDRFSAERLKGVDSTLKIQPAELGDSAVYLCASSLGEGTEAFFGQGTRLTVV.

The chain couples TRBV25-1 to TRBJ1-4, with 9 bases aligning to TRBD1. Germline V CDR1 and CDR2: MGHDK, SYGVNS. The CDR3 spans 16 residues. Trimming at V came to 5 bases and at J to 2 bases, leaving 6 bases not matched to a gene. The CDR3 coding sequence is TGTGCCAGCAGTCCACAGACAGGGGGGACTAATGAAAAACTGTTTTTT. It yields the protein CASSPQTGGTNEKLFF.

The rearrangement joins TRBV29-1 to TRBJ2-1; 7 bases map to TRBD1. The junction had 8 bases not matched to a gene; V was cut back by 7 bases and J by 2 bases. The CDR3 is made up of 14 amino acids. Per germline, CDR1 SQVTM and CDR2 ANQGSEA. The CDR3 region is CSAGSGTAYNEQFF. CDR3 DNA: TGCAGCGCTGGCTCCGGGACAGCCTACAATGAGCAGTTCTTC.

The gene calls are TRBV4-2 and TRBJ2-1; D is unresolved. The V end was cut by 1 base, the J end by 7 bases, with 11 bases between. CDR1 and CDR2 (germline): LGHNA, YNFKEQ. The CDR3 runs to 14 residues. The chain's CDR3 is CASSQGRGGNEQFF. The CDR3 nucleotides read TGTGCCAGCAGCCAAGGGAGAGGTGGGAATGAGCAGTTCTTC.

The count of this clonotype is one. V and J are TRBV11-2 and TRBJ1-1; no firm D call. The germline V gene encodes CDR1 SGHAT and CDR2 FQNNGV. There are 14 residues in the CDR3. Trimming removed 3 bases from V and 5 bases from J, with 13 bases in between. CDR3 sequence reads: CASSFQTGITEAFF. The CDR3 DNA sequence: TGTGCCAGCAGCTTTCAAACGGGAATTACTGAAGCTTTCTTT.

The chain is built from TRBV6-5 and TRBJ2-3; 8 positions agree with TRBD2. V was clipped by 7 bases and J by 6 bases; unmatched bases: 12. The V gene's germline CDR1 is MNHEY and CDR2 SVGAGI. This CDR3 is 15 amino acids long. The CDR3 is CASIKAGAVPDTQYF. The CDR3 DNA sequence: TGTGCCAGCATTAAAGCGGGAGCGGTCCCCGATACGCAGTATTTT.

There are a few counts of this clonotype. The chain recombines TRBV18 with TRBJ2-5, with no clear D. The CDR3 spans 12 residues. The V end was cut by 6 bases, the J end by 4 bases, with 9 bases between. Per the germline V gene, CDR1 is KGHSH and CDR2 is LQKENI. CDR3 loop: CASSPARETQYF. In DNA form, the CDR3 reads TGTGCCAGCTCTCCCGCTCGAGAGACCCAGTACTTC.

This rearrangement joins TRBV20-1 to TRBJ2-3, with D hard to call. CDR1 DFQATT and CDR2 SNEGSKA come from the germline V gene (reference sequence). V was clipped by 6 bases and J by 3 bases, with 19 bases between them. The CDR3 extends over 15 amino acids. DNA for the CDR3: TGCAGTGCCGTAGACCGCCGACGGGCAACAGATACGCAGTATTTT. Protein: CSAVDRRRATDTQYF.

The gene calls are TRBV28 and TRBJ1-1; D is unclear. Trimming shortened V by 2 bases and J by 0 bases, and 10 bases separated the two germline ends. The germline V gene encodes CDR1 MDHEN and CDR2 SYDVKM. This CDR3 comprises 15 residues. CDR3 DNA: TGTGCCAGCAGTTTAATCCCCTCCCTGAACACTGAAGCTTTCTTT. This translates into CASSLIPSLNTEAFF.

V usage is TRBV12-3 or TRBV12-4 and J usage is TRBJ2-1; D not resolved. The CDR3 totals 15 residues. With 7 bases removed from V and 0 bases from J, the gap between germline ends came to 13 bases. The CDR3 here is CASTPPMSSYNEQFF. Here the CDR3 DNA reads TGTGCCAGCACCCCCCCCATGAGCTCCTACAATGAGCAGTTCTTC.

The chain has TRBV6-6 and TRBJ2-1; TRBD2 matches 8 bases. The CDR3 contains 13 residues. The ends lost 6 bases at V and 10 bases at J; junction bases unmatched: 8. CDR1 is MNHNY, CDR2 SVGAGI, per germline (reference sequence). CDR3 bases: TGTGCCAGCAGGACAGCCTCTAGCGGGGAGCAGTTCTTC. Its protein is CASRTASSGEQFF.

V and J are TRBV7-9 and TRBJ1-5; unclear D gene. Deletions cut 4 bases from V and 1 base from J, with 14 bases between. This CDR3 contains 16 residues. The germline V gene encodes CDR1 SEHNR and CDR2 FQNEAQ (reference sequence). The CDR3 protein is CASSSEGPWSNQPQHF. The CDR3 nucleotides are TGTGCCAGCAGCTCAGAGGGCCCTTGGAGCAATCAGCCCCAGCATTTT.

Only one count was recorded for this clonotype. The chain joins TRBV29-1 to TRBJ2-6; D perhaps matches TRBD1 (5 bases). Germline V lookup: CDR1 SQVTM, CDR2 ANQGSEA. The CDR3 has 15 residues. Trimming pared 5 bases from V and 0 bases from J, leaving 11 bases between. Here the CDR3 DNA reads TGCAGCGTTAGTGGGGCTGGCTCTGGGGCCAACGTCCTGACTTTC. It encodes CSVSGAGSGANVLTF.

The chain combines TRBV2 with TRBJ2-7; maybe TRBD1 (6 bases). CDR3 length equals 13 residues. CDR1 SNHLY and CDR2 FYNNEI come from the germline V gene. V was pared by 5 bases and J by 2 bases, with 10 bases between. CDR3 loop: CASSRTVTYEQYF. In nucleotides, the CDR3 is TGTGCCAGCAGTCGGACAGTTACCTACGAGCAGTACTTC.

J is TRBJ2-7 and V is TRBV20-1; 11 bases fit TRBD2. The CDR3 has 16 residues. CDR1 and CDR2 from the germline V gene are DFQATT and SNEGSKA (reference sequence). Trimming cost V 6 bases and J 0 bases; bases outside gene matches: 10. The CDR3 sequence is CSATGTSGASSYEQYF. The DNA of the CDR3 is TGCAGTGCAACCGGGACTAGCGGTGCGAGCTCCTACGAGCAGTACTTC.

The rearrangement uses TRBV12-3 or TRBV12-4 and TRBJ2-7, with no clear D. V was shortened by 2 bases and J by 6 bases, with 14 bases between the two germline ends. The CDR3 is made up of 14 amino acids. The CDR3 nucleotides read TGTGCCAGCAGTTTATACCCGAGAGTACGCGAGCAGTACTTC. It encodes CASSLYPRVREQYF.

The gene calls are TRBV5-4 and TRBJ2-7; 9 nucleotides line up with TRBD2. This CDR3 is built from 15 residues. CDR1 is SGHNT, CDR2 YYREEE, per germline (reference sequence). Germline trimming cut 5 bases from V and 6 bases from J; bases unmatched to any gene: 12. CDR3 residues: CASRPQTSGLGEQYF. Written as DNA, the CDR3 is TGTGCCAGCAGACCCCAGACTAGCGGCCTCGGCGAGCAGTACTTC.

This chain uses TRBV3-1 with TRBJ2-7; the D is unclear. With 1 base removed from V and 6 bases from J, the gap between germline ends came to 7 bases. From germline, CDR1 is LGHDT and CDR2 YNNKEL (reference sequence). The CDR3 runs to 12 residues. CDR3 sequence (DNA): TGTGCCAGCAGCCAAGCCCTGGGCGAGCAGTACTTC. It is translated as CASSQALGEQYF.